This passage covers 28 T cell receptor beta chains from one sample sequenced in a study of PD-L1 blockade in urothelial cancer. TCRdb's table, derived via immunoSEQ multiplex PCR, lists solely in-frame clones and lacks some. The sample carries 85,000 to 95,000 clones, about 89% recorded once. The time point denotes: pretreatment peripheral blood. Sequenced here: PBMCs, sampled around atezolizumab (anti-PD-L1) treatment. These receptors were obtained from a woman of 80 years or more with urothelial cancer.

The rearrangement joins TRBV5-1 to TRBJ1-3; D may be TRBD1 (6 bases). The V gene lost 3 bases and the J gene lost 2 bases, with 9 bases spanning the gap. Germline lookup yields CDR1 SGHRS and CDR2 YFSETQ. The length of the CDR3 is 14 residues. The CDR3: CASSSAGAGNTIYF. The CDR3, as DNA: TGCGCCAGCAGCTCGGCAGGGGCTGGAAACACCATATATTTT.

V gene TRBV2 combines with J gene TRBJ2-7; perhaps TRBD2 as D (6 bases). With 10 bases removed from V and 2 bases from J, the gap between germline ends came to 15 bases. This CDR3 has 13 amino acids. The germline V gene has CDR1 SNHLY and CDR2 FYNNEI. The CDR3 protein is CATSLGGTYEQYF. Here the CDR3 DNA reads TGTGCCACCTCGTTGGGGGGAACCTACGAGCAGTACTTC.

The chain combines TRBV5-3 with TRBJ2-3, with TRBD2 matching 7 bases. TRBV5-3 counts as an open reading frame of uncertain function. Losses at the gene ends were 3 bases for V and 0 bases for J; bases not matched to a gene: 7. The CDR3 contains 16 residues. CDR3: CARSSGTTTSTDTQYF. For the CDR3, the DNA is TGTGCCAGAAGCTCCGGGACTACTACTAGCACAGATACGCAGTATTTT.

The V call is TRBV2, the J call TRBJ2-3, with a tentative D call TRBD1 (6 bases). V was pared by 5 bases and J by 5 bases, with 14 bases between. Germline values: CDR1 SNHLY, CDR2 FYNNEI. There are 14 residues in the CDR3. DNA of the CDR3: TGTGCCAGCAGTCTCCTCACAGGGAGAGATACGCAGTATTTT. Translating gives CASSLLTGRDTQYF.

The chain recombines TRBV4-2 with TRBJ1-1; no reliable D call. Germline CDR1 LGHNA, CDR2 YNFKEQ. V was clipped by 0 bases and J by 3 bases, with 11 bases between them. The CDR3 consists of 15 residues. Here the CDR3 reads CASSQDFNPDTEAFF. The DNA for the CDR3 is TGTGCCAGCAGCCAAGATTTCAATCCGGACACTGAAGCTTTCTTT.

The chain carries TRBV12-5 and TRBJ1-2; possibly TRBD1 for D (5 bases). The CDR3 loop spans 17 amino acids. The germline V and J ends were trimmed by 7 bases and 4 bases, with 25 bases remaining between them. Germline V lookup: CDR1 LGHNT, CDR2 FRNRAP. The CDR3 DNA reads TGTGCTAGTGCCGTGGGGGACGGATGGGACTCCCTCTATGGCTACACCTTC. This encodes CASAVGDGWDSLYGYTF.

This clone came up a few times. V and J are TRBV19 and TRBJ1-2, with no clear D. This CDR3 region has 13 residues. V lost 6 bases, J lost 6 bases, and 14 bases lay in between. The germline CDR1 and CDR2 sequences are LNHDA and SQIVND (reference sequence). In DNA, the CDR3 is TGTGCCAGTAGGATGGTTGGAGGAGATGGCTACACCTTC. It yields the protein CASRMVGGDGYTF.

The chain is built from TRBV5-6 and TRBJ2-7, with 12 bases that match TRBD2. The length of the CDR3 is 15 residues. V shed 0 bases, J shed 3 bases, and the junction held 1 base outside the gene matches. Germline V lookup: CDR1 SGHDT, CDR2 YYEEEE. CDR3 residues: CASSLGLAGDYEQYF. The CDR3 nucleotides read TGTGCCAGCAGCTTGGGACTAGCGGGGGACTACGAGCAGTACTTC. Full variable domain (outside the CDR3, taken from reference TRBV5-6 and TRBJ2-7): DAGVTQSPTHLIKTRGQQVTLRCSPKSGHDTVSWYQQALGQGPQFIFQYYEEEERQRGNFPDRFSGHQFPNYSSELNVNALLLGDSALYLCASSLGLAGDYEQYFGPGTRLTVT.

The chain carries TRBV14 and TRBJ2-7; D not certain. The CDR3 length is 13 residues. V was shortened by 1 base and J by 7 bases, with 11 bases between the two germline ends. Germline V gene data show CDR1 as SGHDN and CDR2 as FVKESK. The CDR3 region is CASSQVNGYEQYF. In DNA, the CDR3 is TGTGCCAGCAGCCAAGTAAACGGGTATGAGCAGTACTTC.

This clone was detected only once. CDR3 region: CASKDRGAQPQHF. CDR3 bases: TGTGCCAGTAAGGACAGGGGGGCTCAGCCCCAGCATTTT. The V gene is TRBV19, the J gene TRBJ1-5; 10 bases are a match to TRBD1. CDR1 and CDR2 (germline): LNHDA, SQIVND (reference sequence). CDR3 size: 13 residues. V was clipped by 7 bases and J by 6 bases; unmatched bases: 3.

V and J are TRBV6-1 and TRBJ1-4, with 7 bases lining up with TRBD1. CDR3 length: 14 residues. V shed 7 bases, J shed 4 bases, and the junction held 6 bases outside the gene matches. CDR1 and CDR2 (germline): MNHNS, SASEGT. CDR3 in DNA: TGTGCCAGCATTCCGACAGGGCTTAATGAAAAACTGTTTTTT. The encoded protein is CASIPTGLNEKLFF.

This chain links TRBV9 with TRBJ2-2; 8 bases align to TRBD1. Germline lookup yields CDR1 SGDLS and CDR2 YYNGEE. The CDR3 consists of 15 residues. The junction had 5 bases not matched to a gene; V was cut back by 4 bases and J by 3 bases. The CDR3 sequence: CASSFRQGHTGELFF. For the CDR3, the DNA is TGTGCCAGCAGCTTTAGACAGGGGCACACCGGGGAGCTGTTTTTT.

The V gene is TRBV5-1, the J gene TRBJ2-2, with 10 bases lining up with TRBD1. The germline gives CDR1 SGHRS, CDR2 YFSETQ. V dropped 1 base and J dropped 6; count of bases not matched to a gene: 6. The CDR3 is 16 amino acids. The CDR3 DNA is TGCGCCAGCAGCTTGCTCGGACAGGGGGAAGCCGGGGAGCTGTTTTTT. This sequence encodes CASSLLGQGEAGELFF.

In its sample, this clone was seen a few times. The chain combines TRBV18 with TRBJ2-1; 9 bases map to TRBD1. V gave up 8 bases and J gave up 2 bases; unmatched junction bases: 7. This CDR3 region has 15 residues. Germline values: CDR1 KGHSH, CDR2 LQKENI. The CDR3 DNA follows: TGTGCCAGCCGGTCCGACAGGGGGGCCTACAATGAGCAGTTCTTC. The encoded protein is CASRSDRGAYNEQFF. Supplemented by reference TRBV18 and TRBJ2-1, the full variable domain reads NAGVMQNPRHLVRRRGQEARLRCSPMKGHSHVYWYRQLPEEGLKFMVYLQKENIIDESGMPKERFSAEFPKEGPSILRIQQVVRGDSAAYFCASRSDRGAYNEQFFGPGTRLTVL.

V and J are TRBV19 and TRBJ2-2; unclear D gene. Germline V gene data show CDR1 as LNHDA and CDR2 as SQIVND (reference sequence). CDR3 length equals 12 residues. CDR3 residues: CVTATNTGELFF. In DNA, the CDR3 is TGTGTGACTGCCACGAACACCGGGGAGCTGTTTTTT.

The chain joins TRBV7-9 to TRBJ2-1, with D tentatively TRBD2 (6 bases). The CDR3 sequence is 16 residues long. Trimming shortened V by 2 bases and J by 0 bases, and 11 bases separated the two germline ends. Germline CDR1 SEHNR, CDR2 FQNEAQ (reference sequence). The CDR3 reads CASSLNSGGSYNEQFF. CDR3 nucleotide sequence: TGTGCCAGCAGCTTAAATAGCGGAGGCTCCTACAATGAGCAGTTCTTC.

The chain combines TRBV28 with TRBJ2-7; TRBD2 matches 12 bases. Germline V gene lookup returns CDR1 MDHEN and CDR2 SYDVKM. Unmatched junction bases numbered 9, after V lost 8 bases and J lost 1 base. CDR3 size: 16 residues. The CDR3 bases are TGTGCCAGCGTAGGGGGGGGACTAGCGGGTTCCTACGAGCAGTACTTC. Its protein product is CASVGGGLAGSYEQYF.

This chain uses TRBV2 with TRBJ1-5; 8 bases are a match to TRBD1. J was trimmed by 3 bases and V by 7 bases; bases with no gene match: 8. Germline V CDR1 and CDR2: SNHLY, FYNNEI. CDR3 length: 15 residues. CDR3 loop: CASTDHRGDNQPQHF. The CDR3 DNA is TGTGCCAGCACTGACCACAGGGGGGACAATCAGCCCCAGCATTTT.

The J gene is TRBJ2-1, the V gene TRBV7-2; 8 bases match TRBD1. The CDR3 consists of 15 residues. CDR1 is SGHTA, CDR2 FQGNSA, per germline. V lost 5 bases to trimming and J lost 1 base; unmatched junction nucleotides: 4. CDR3 sequence: CASSRRQGSYNEQFF. CDR3 DNA sequence: TGTGCCAGCAGCCGCAGACAGGGGTCCTACAATGAGCAGTTCTTC.

This clone was seen a handful of times. V is TRBV7-9 and J is TRBJ1-1; no firm D call. Germline V gene data show CDR1 as SEHNR and CDR2 as FQNEAQ (reference sequence). The CDR3 sequence is 13 residues long. With 5 bases removed from V and 3 bases from J, the gap between germline ends came to 10 bases. The CDR3 sequence is CASSTERDTEAFF. CDR3 nucleotides: TGTGCCAGCAGCACCGAGAGGGACACTGAAGCTTTCTTT.

This clone was picked up one time. This sequence joins TRBV5-1 and TRBJ2-7; 10 positions match TRBD2. V trimming: 4 bases; J trimming: 3 bases; junction bases outside the gene matches: 1. The CDR3 covers 13 residues. From germline, CDR1 is SGHRS and CDR2 YFSETQ. CDR3 sequence: CASSRTSGYEQYF. For the CDR3, the DNA is TGCGCCAGCAGCAGGACTAGCGGCTACGAGCAGTACTTC.

The V and J genes are TRBV18 and TRBJ1-5; perhaps TRBD1 as D (5 bases). The CDR3 has 18 amino acids. The V end was cut by 1 base, the J end by 6 bases, with 22 bases between. Germline CDR1 and CDR2: KGHSH and LQKENI. In DNA form, the CDR3 reads TGTGCCAGCTCACCACTCCCGTCGAACTTCCCCGGGGGTCAGCCCCAGCATTTT. Encoded protein: CASSPLPSNFPGGQPQHF.

J is TRBJ2-3 and V is TRBV7-9; 9 bases line up with TRBD2. Trimming took 5 bases from V and 1 from J; bases not matched to a gene: 4. The length of the CDR3 is 15 residues. CDR1 and CDR2 from the germline V gene are SEHNR and FQNEAQ (reference sequence). CDR3 sequence: CASSTTSGGTDTQYF. The CDR3 DNA is TGTGCCAGCAGCACGACTAGCGGTGGCACAGATACGCAGTATTTT.

The gene calls are TRBV28 and TRBJ2-1; 7 nucleotides match TRBD2. Germline V gene sequence: CDR1 MDHEN, CDR2 SYDVKM. The CDR3 contains 12 residues. The CDR3 nucleotides read TGTAGGACCCGGGGGGATGGAAATGAGCAGTTCTTC. Protein sequence: CRTRGDGNEQFF.

This clone was picked up one time. This chain joins TRBV2 and TRBJ1-1; maybe TRBD1 (5 bases). Per the germline V gene, CDR1 is SNHLY and CDR2 is FYNNEI. There are 16 residues in the CDR3. Trimming cost V 7 bases and J 4 bases, with 22 bases left between them. Here the CDR3 reads CASTTSPGLRGTEAFF. The CDR3 DNA is TGTGCCAGCACCACCTCCCCCGGGCTAAGGGGCACTGAAGCTTTCTTT.

The chain joins TRBV27 to TRBJ2-2; 8 nucleotides match TRBD2. Per the germline V gene, CDR1 is MNHEY and CDR2 is SMNVEV (reference sequence). With 9 bases clipped from V and 0 bases from J, the junction kept 6 bases outside the gene matches. The CDR3 covers 15 residues. In nucleotides, the CDR3 is TGTGCCAGTTTCCCGGGACTAGCGAACACCGGGGAGCTGTTTTTT. This gives the protein CASFPGLANTGELFF.

The CDR3 reads CASSAGQDLPQHF. CDR3 DNA: TGTGCCAGCAGTGCGGGACAGGACCTGCCCCAGCATTTT. The chain combines TRBV6-4 with TRBJ1-5; TRBD1 matches 8 bases. J was trimmed by 9 bases and V by 4 bases; bases with no gene match: 5. CDR1 is MRHNA, CDR2 SNTAGT, per germline. This CDR3 has 13 amino acids.

This clone appeared a single time. V gene TRBV5-1 combines with J gene TRBJ2-5; 9 bases are a match to TRBD2. CDR1 and CDR2 (germline): SGHRS, YFSETQ. The CDR3 runs to 15 residues. The J segment lost 2 bases and the V segment lost 4 bases, leaving 6 bases of the junction unmatched. This CDR3 is CASSIGLARQETQYF. The CDR3 DNA reads TGCGCCAGCAGCATCGGACTAGCGAGACAAGAGACCCAGTACTTC.